This TCR beta chain derives from a study of identifying expanded T cells in peripheral blood (dated by TCRdb to between 2019 and 2020). Regarding the complete study: Technical replicates were generated by sequencing separate aliquots of the same genomic DNA pool, with four replicates compared pairwise. Study-wide conclusions, independent of this receptor: Between technical replicates the binomial model flagged roughly 1.1 differentially abundant clones, whereas over approximately two weeks the binomial model flagged about 15 and over roughly 4 weeks 19 to 20. In all healthy donors, the variance in clone template counts between samples taken roughly 14 days apart rose significantly as total template count increased. The authors expected that over much longer intervals, such as months to years, biological variance in healthy repertoires might increase even further. Across all healthy-donor time intervals, the beta-binomial model significantly cut both the number of clones called differentially abundant and the false-positive rate.

TCRbeta CDR3 regions were profiled with the immunoSEQ Assay using bias-controlled multiplex PCR amplification of genomic DNA. In the source study's methods: The absolute abundance of each unique TCRbeta CDR3 region was quantified after sequences were collapsed and filtered. Differential abundance was assessed using a binomial (Fisher-equivalent) model and a beta-binomial model in which time-dependent variance fitted from healthy donors was added. Clones with fewer than 5 combined templates were removed, and differential abundance was called for clones with a Benjamini-Hochberg FDR below 0.01. Using the form v = (b*log(k)+a)^2, the beta-binomial variance was modeled as a function of the total template count across the two samples. TCRdb mirrors the immuneACCESS table, restricted to in-frame sequences. Some clones are absent from its copies; in checked studies, under half trace to an unresolved V gene, and the reason for the others is unknown. That table gives V, J and clone size, and the DNA gave D and trimming. The sample table shows about 80,000 clones, and approximately 90% are seen once. The ten largest account for 7% to 8.5% of the sample.

No immune events such as infections were documented for the healthy donors during the collection period. Blood repertoires from healthy donors were used as a training cohort for calibrating time-dependent variance in a beta-binomial model of differential abundance of T-cell clones. The training cohort comprised approximately ten healthy donors, 3 female and 7 male. The donors were between about 25 and 70 years old, with an average age of approximately 46 years. Whole blood, obtained from a commercial supplier, was collected from each healthy donor at three time points spaced around two weeks apart. For immunosequencing, genomic DNA was extracted from unsorted whole blood. CDR1 and CDR2 (GTSNPN, SVGIG) derive from the germline V gene (reference sequence). V loses 1 base, J loses 8 bases, and the germline ends lie 14 bases apart. Taken from cysteine to phenylalanine, the CDR3 has 14 residues. The CDR3 DNA has 42 bases and is translated from base 1.

About this clone: No antigen is known for it. No qualities accompany the bases; no much larger clone lies one base away.

This receptor was identified in a person aged 18-70 years in good health. The specimen was blood. The rearrangement combines TRBV30 with TRBJ1-4; TRBD1 is a weak D gene call, 6 bases matching. The sequenced DNA is TGTGCCTGGAGTGATCCATCCCAGGGGGAAAAACTGTTTTTT. Translated, it reads CAWSDPSQGEKLFF.